The present TCR beta chain was sequenced within a study of identifying expanded T cells in peripheral blood. The CDR3 spans 18 residues. The V end lost 0 bases, the J end lost 2 bases, and 15 bases lay between the germline ends. Germline V gene sequence: CDR1 SGDLS, CDR2 YYNGEE. The assay was immunoSEQ multiplex PCR, and TCRdb's table has in-frame clones only and misses some. Of about 100,000 clones listed, approximately 89% are singletons. V usage is TRBV9 and J usage is TRBJ2-6; possible D gene TRBD2, 6 bases. The clonotype was recovered from a person aged 18-70 years in good health. What was sequenced was blood. The CDR3 sequence: CASSVGLGSGAGANVLTF. CDR3 nucleotide sequence: TGTGCCAGCAGCGTAGGACTAGGCTCGGGTGCTGGGGCCAACGTCCTGACTTTC.